This paragraph covers one T cell receptor (beta chain) sequence. This sample was included in a study of blood T cell repertoires in COVID-19. Study-level information: Acute-phase and convalescent COVID-19 samples originated in the United States, Italy and Spain.

Original processing methods: Estimation of nucleated cell counts relied on the amplification of reference gene primers. Assay: immunoSEQ multiplex PCR; the TCRdb copy retains only in-frame clones and omits some. V and J calls and clone size are as listed in that table; D and trimming were resolved from the DNA. The data show 130,000 to 150,000 clones, roughly 82% seen once. V shed 6 bases and J shed 6 bases, with 14 bases lying between them. The CDR3 loop spans 13 amino acids. Germline loops: CDR1 SEHNR, CDR2 FQNEAQ (reference sequence). The receptor's source is a man aged 60-69 years with active or convalescent COVID-19. This rearrangement joins TRBV7-9 to TRBJ1-2, with D perhaps matching TRBD1 (5 bases). Sequenced material: peripheral blood. The CDR3 coding sequence is TGTGCCAGCAGACCTAAGGACACCAATGGCTACACCTTC. Its translation is CASRPKDTNGYTF. The whole variable domain, filled in from reference TRBV7-9 and TRBJ1-2, reads DTGVSQNPRHKITKRGQNVTFRCDPISEHNRLYWYRQTLGQGPEFLTYFQNEAQLEKSRLLSDRFSAERPKGSFSTLEIQRTEQGDSAMYLCASRPKDTNGYTFGSGTRLTVV.